This T cell receptor beta chain stems from a study of sequential checkpoint blockade in melanoma (dated by TCRdb to between 2018 and 2020). As for the study more broadly: In a 1:1 randomization, patients received either first-line nivolumab then ipilimumab (arm A) or ipilimumab then nivolumab (arm B). TCRbeta immunosequencing was performed on DNA from roughly 90 pretreatment melanoma tumor samples. In about 79% of the matched pre- and post-treatment tumor biopsy pairs, both biopsies came from the same lesion. Maintenance nivolumab came after each of the two trial sequences. For twenty-two patients, matched tumor biopsies were taken both before treatment and at week 13, after single-agent nivolumab (arm A) or ipilimumab (arm B).

Reading the label with the study, this specimen's treatment or condition is: randomized to nivolumab then ipilimumab (arm A) or the reverse (arm B). Prior DNA-damaging chemotherapy had not been received by any trial patient. CheckMate 064, a randomized, open-label phase II trial of sequential checkpoint blockade, was the source of the samples, all of which came from patients with melanoma. Tumor TCR sequencing used genomic DNA from formalin-fixed paraffin-embedded (FFPE) tissue samples. The immunoSEQ Assay was used to immunosequence TCRbeta CDR3 regions from genomic DNA. Before high-throughput sequencing, genomic DNA was amplified using bias-controlled multiplex PCR. Per the original workflow: To quantify the absolute abundance of each unique TCRbeta CDR3 region, the sequences were collapsed and filtered. Clonality, defined as 1 minus Pielou's evenness, was calculated using only productive rearrangements. Tumor T-cell fraction was calculated by normalizing TCRbeta template counts to the amount of usable DNA, which was estimated from several housekeeping genes. A previously published method was used to identify clones whose frequencies were significantly greater in on-treatment samples than in baseline samples. TCRdb re-hosts the immuneACCESS table, in-frame sequences only. Its copies lack some clones; in the studies checked, an unresolved V gene accounts for under half of them, and the cause for the rest is not known. Clone size and the V and J calls come from that table; the DNA yielded D and trimming. This sample lists about 4,700 clones; less than 20% were detected once. The ten largest clones take up 18% of the sample.

Of note for this clone: The antigen it recognizes is unknown. No much larger clone exists at a distance of one base, and base qualities are not known.

CDR1 SGHDN and CDR2 FVKESK were looked up in the germline V gene. The CDR3, from cysteine to phenylalanine, totals 14 residues. The read is trimmed to its CDR3 DNA, 42 bases read in frame from base 1. The junction shows trimming of 0 bases on V and 8 bases on J, plus 12 bases between the germline ends. The paper's findings and limits, for the study overall: Tumor T-cell fraction and clonality were found to correlate with PD-L1 staining and CD8+ T-cell counts but not with mutational load. The response-prediction model combining TCR metrics and mutation burden needs validation in larger, independent patient cohorts. Achieving clinical benefit was about 30 times more likely for patients whose tumor T-cell fraction and clonality increased by week 13. Within-arm analyses of tumor T-cell fraction were limited by small sample sizes and reduced statistical power. Among patients in the nivolumab-first arm (arm A), tumor TIL clonality before treatment was associated with response (P = .04).

This receptor was taken from a human donor with melanoma. Specimen: tumor tissue (inferred from file names), collected from a patient given nivolumab and ipilimumab in sequence. This chain joins TRBV14 to TRBJ2-3; TRBD2 could be the D gene, as 5 bases match. The encoded CDR3 is CASSQDRGVTTQYF. The bases are TGTGCCAGCAGCCAAGATCGGGGAGTTACTACGCAGTATTTT.